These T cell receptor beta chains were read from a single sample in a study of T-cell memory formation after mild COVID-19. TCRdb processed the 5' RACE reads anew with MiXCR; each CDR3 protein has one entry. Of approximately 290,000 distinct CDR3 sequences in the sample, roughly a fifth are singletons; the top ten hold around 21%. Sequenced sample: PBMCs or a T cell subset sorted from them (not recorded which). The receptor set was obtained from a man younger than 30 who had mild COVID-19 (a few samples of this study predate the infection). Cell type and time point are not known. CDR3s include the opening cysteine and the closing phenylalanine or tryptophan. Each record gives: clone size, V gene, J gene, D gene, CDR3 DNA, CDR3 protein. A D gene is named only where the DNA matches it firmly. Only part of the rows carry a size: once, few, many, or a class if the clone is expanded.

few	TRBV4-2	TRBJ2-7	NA	TGTGCCAGCAGCCAAACAGGGCAATACGAGCAGTACTTC	CASSQTGQYEQYF
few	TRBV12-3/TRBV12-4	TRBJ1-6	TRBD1	TGTGCCAGCAGTTTTGGAGACAGGGAATCACCCCTCCACTTT	CASSFGDRESPLHF
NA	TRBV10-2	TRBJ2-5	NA	TGCGCCAGCAGTGAGACAGCTCTACTTGAGGAGACCCAGTACTTC	CASSETALLEETQYF
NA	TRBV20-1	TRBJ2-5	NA	TGCAGTGCTAGACCAGCCGGGACCCCTGGCGTGCGGCAAGAGACCCAGTACTTC	CSARPAGTPGVRQETQYF
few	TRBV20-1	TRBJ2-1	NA	TGCAGTGCTTTAAAAGGCGGGACTTTTGCTGGGGAGCAGTTCTTC	CSALKGGTFAGEQFF
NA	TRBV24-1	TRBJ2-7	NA	TGTGCCACCAGTGCCGGGGGGCGGGGGAGCTCCTACGAGCAGTACTTC	CATSAGGRGSSYEQYF
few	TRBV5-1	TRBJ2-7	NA	TGCGCCAGCAGGGCCACCAACTACGAGCAGTACTTC	CASRATNYEQYF
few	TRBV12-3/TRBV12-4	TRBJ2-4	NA	TGTGCCAGCAGTTTGCAGCCGCAAAACATTCAGTACTTC	CASSLQPQNIQYF
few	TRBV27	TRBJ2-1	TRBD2	TGTGCCAGCAGTTTATTAGCGGGGGCCTCCTACAATGAGCAGTTCTTC	CASSLLAGASYNEQFF
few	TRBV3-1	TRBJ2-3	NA	TGTGCCAGCAGCCAAGCGGTCAGAGTAAGCACAGATACGCAGTATTTT	CASSQAVRVSTDTQYF
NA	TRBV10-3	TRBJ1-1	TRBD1	TGTGCCATCAGCACCGGGACAGGGCGTGAGGTCGTTGAAGCTTTCTTT	CAISTGTGREVVEAFF
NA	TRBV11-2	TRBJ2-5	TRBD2	TGTGCCAGCAGCGCCCGACTAGCGGGGGAAGAGACCCAGTACTTC	CASSARLAGEETQYF
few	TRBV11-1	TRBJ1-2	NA	TGTGCCATCGCTAAAGGAACTAACTATGGCTACACCTTC	CAIAKGTNYGYTF
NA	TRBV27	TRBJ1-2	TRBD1	TGTGCCAGCAGTGTATCAAGGGACAGCCGCTTTGGGGTCTATGGCTACACCTTC	CASSVSRDSRFGVYGYTF
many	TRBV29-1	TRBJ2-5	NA	TGCAGCGTTGACCCCGGGGCGAGGGAGACCCAGTACTTC	CSVDPGARETQYF
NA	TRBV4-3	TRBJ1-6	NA	TGCGCCAGCAGCCAAGTCCCGACTGGCGGGGGCAGTGGTTCACCCCTCCACTTT	CASSQVPTGGGSGSPLHF
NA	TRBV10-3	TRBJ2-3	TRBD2	TGTGCCATCAGTGAGGGGGCTAGCGGGGGGTCAGATACGCAGTATTTT	CAISEGASGGSDTQYF
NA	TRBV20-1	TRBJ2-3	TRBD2	TGCAGTGCCCCGACTAGCGGGGCGGGAGATACGCAGTATTTT	CSAPTSGAGDTQYF
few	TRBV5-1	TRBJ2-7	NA	TGCGCCAGCAGCTTGGACCCGGGATCCGAGCAGTACTTC	CASSLDPGSEQYF
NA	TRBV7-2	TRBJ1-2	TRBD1	TGTGCCAGCAGCCCTAGACAGGGGATTGTTAACTATGGCTACACCTTC	CASSPRQGIVNYGYTF
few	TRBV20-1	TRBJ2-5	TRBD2	TGCAGTGCTGATAGCGGGGGGGCAGGAGAGACCCAGTACTTC	CSADSGGAGETQYF
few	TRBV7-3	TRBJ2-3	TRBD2	TGTGCCAGCAGCCCCCGACTAGCGGGGGGGGCAGATACGCAGTATTTT	CASSPRLAGGADTQYF
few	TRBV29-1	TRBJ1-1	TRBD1	TGCAGCGTTGCTATCGGAGGACAGGGGTCTGAAGCTTTCTTT	CSVAIGGQGSEAFF
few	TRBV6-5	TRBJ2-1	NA	TGTGCCAGCGGCAGGGGGGGCGGGCTCTACAATGAGCAGTTCTTC	CASGRGGGLYNEQFF
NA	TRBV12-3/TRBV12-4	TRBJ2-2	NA	TGTGCCAGCAGTTTCGAGACAGCGAACACCGGGGAGCTGTTTTTT	CASSFETANTGELFF
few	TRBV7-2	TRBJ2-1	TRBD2	TGTGCCAGCAGCTTCCAGCGGGGGTACAATGAGCAGTTCTTC	CASSFQRGYNEQFF
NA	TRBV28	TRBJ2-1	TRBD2	TGTGCCAGCAGTTACGGGGGGGTCGATGAGCAGTTCTTC	CASSYGGVDEQFF
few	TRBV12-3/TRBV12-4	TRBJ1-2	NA	TGTGCCAGCAGTTTAACGGACACGAAAGCCTATGGCTACACCTTC	CASSLTDTKAYGYTF
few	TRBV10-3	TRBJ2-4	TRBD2	TGTGCCATCAGCTACGGACTAGCTTCAAACATTCAGTACTTC	CAISYGLASNIQYF
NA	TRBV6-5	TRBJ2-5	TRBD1	TGTGCCAGCAGTCGCGGAACAGGGGCTCGAGAGACCCAGTACTTC	CASSRGTGARETQYF
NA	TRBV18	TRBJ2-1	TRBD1	TGTGCCAGCTCACGACCGGGACAGGGGGCAGGTGAGCAGTTCTTC	CASSRPGQGAGEQFF
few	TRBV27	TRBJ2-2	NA	TGTGCCAGCAGTCGGACGTCAGGGGAGCTGTTTTTT	CASSRTSGELFF
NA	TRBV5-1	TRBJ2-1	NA	TGCGCCAGCAGCTTGGCTACGGGGGTATCCTACAATGAGCAGTTCTTC	CASSLATGVSYNEQFF
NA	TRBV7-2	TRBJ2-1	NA	TGTGCCAGCAGCTCTCCAGACGGAAACAATGAGCAGTTCTTC	CASSSPDGNNEQFF
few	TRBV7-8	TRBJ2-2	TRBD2	TGTGCCAGCAGCTTTCCCCCGGCTAGCGGGGCAGCCGGGGAGCTGTTTTTT	CASSFPPASGAAGELFF
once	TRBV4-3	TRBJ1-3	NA	TGCGCCAGCAGCGACATCTCTGGAAACACCATATATTTT	CASSDISGNTIYF
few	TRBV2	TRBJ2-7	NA	TGTGCCAGCAGTGAAAGGTCGGGGGAGAGCTCCTACGAGCAGTACTTC	CASSERSGESSYEQYF
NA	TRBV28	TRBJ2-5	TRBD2	TGTGCCAGCCGGCGGGGGGGCACAGAGACCCAGTACTTC	CASRRGGTETQYF
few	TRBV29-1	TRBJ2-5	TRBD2	TGCAGCGTTGAAGAGGGGCCGCGGGGGGAGACCCAGTACTTC	CSVEEGPRGETQYF
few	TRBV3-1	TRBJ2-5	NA	TGTGCCAGCAGCCAAGATCGGTTCGCGGGGGCAGATGAGACCCAGTACTTC	CASSQDRFAGADETQYF
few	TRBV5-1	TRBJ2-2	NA	TGCGCCAGCAGCTCCCTCTGGGGAGCCGGGGAGCTGTTTTTT	CASSSLWGAGELFF
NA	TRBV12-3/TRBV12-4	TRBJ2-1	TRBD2	TGTGCCAGCAGTTCAGCTAGCGGGGTGAGGAGCTCCTACAATGAGCAGTTCTTC	CASSSASGVRSSYNEQFF
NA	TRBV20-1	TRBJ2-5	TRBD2	TGCAGTGCTAGCCAACTAGCGGGGGGGCCGAAGACCCAGTACTTC	CSASQLAGGPKTQYF
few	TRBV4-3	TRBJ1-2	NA	TGCGCCAGCAGCCGGGGGGCACCCTATGGCTACACCTTC	CASSRGAPYGYTF
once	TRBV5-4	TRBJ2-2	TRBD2	TGTGCCAGCAGCATACTAGCGGGGGGGCCTAGCACCGGGGAGCTGTTTTTT	CASSILAGGPSTGELFF
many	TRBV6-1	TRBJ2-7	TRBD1	TGTGCCAGCAGTGAAGAGGCAGGGGACAGCTCCTACGAGCAGTACTTC	CASSEEAGDSSYEQYF
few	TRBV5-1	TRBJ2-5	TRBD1	TGCGCCAGCAGCACCGGGACAGCCCAAGAGACCCAGTACTTC	CASSTGTAQETQYF
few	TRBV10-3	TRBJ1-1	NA	TGTGCCATCAGTGTCTCGGCGTCTGAAGCTTTCTTT	CAISVSASEAFF
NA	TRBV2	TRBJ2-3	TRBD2	TGTGCCAGCCAATTCTATTCGGGGGGGCCGGATACGCAGTATTTT	CASQFYSGGPDTQYF
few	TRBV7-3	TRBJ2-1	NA	TGTGCCAGCAGCCTAGGGCCCCGCTCCTACAATGAGCAGTTCTTC	CASSLGPRSYNEQFF
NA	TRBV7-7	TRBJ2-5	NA	TGTGCCAGCAGCCCGGACACGGTGGAGACCCAGTACTTC	CASSPDTVETQYF
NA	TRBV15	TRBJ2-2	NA	TGTGCCACCCTGCGAGGGGCGAACACCGGGGAGCTGTTTTTT	CATLRGANTGELFF
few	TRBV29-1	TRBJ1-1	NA	TGCAGCGTTGATAAATACACTGAAGCTTTCTTT	CSVDKYTEAFF
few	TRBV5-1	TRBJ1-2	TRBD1	TGCGCCAGCAGCTTAGACAGGGCCTCTAACTATGGCTACACCTTC	CASSLDRASNYGYTF